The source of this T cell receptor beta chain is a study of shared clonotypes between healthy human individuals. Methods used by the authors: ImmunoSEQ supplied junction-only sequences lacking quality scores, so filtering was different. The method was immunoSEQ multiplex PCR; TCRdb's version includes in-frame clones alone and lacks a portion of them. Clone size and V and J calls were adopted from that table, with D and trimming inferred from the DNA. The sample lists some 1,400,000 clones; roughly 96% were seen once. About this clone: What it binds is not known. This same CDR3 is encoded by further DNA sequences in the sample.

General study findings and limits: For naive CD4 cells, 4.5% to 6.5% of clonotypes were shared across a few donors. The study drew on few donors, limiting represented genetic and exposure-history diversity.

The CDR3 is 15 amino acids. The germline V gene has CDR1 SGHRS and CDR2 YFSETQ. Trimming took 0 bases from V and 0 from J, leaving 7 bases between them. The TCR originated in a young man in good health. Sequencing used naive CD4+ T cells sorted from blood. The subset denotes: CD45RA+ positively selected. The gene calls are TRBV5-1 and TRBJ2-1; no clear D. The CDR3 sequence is CASSLDGSSYNEQFF. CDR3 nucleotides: TGCGCCAGCAGCTTGGACGGCTCCTCCTACAATGAGCAGTTCTTC.